This TCR beta chain stems from a study of OX40 agonist ivuxolimab in advanced cancers. The data were produced by immunoSEQ multiplex PCR, yet TCRdb's version contains in-frame clones alone and is incomplete. The table shows just under 95,000 clones, with around 86% occurring only once. CDR1 MNHEY and CDR2 SMNVEV come from the germline V gene (reference sequence). V lost 2 bases to trimming and J lost 8 bases, with 7 bases between them. This CDR3 is 13 amino acids long. Overall study findings and caveats: Part of the nonresponder group also had normalized T-cell clonal expansion that was low. Antigen specificity remained undetermined for the expanded peripheral T cells.

A word on this clone: Antigen: not known.

The sample was CD4+ or CD8+ T cells sorted from blood, taken in a trial of the OX40 agonist ivuxolimab. The TCR comes from an adult with an advanced solid tumor such as melanoma, head and neck, liver or kidney cancer. V is TRBV27 and J is TRBJ1-6; no definite D call. CDR3 protein: CASSLRADSPLHF. In DNA form, the CDR3 reads TGTGCCAGCAGTTTAAGAGCGGATTCACCCCTCCACTTT.